This record covers a single T cell receptor (beta chain). This record belongs to a study of T cell changes during pregnancy in multiple sclerosis. Only in-frame clones appear in the TCRdb table, and some are missing; sequencing was by immunoSEQ multiplex PCR. The data show under 55,000 clones, roughly 95% seen once. Trimming took 5 bases from V and 4 from J; bases not matched to a gene: 14. There are 16 residues in the CDR3. The germline gives CDR1 SGHTA, CDR2 FQGNSA. The specimen comprised CD4+ T cells from peripheral blood mononuclear cells, sampled in the third trimester of pregnancy. The TCR sequence derives from a female donor with multiple sclerosis, enrolled in a pregnancy study. The genes are TRBV7-2 and TRBJ2-7, with TRBD2 matching 7 bases. As DNA, the CDR3 is TGTGCCAGCAGCAAGGAGGCCGGGAGGATGAGATACGAGCAGTACTTC. This codes for CASSKEAGRMRYEQYF. Full variable domain (missing parts from reference TRBV7-2 and TRBJ2-7): GAGVSQSPSNKVTEKGKDVELRCDPISGHTALYWYRQSLGQGLEFLIYFQGNSAPDKSGLPSDRFSAERTGGSVSTLTIQRTQQEDSAVYLCASSKEAGRMRYEQYFGPGTRLTVT.